The 22 T cell receptor beta chains listed next were all sequenced from one sample in a study of regulatory T cells in long-lasting Graves disease. Time point noted: newly diagnosed GD, antithyroid drugs for less than 3 months. PBMC-extracted RNA yielded the TCR library. HTBI primers from iRepertoire and Arm-PCR of CDR3 regions yielded the TCR beta libraries. TCRdb called the multiplex PCR reads again in MiXCR, with one record for every CDR3 protein. The sample lists 600,000 to 650,000 distinct CDR3 sequences; roughly 15% were seen once. These sequences were also reported in another study, on T cells in Graves' hyperthyroidism and ophthalmopathy.

The specimen was peripheral blood mononuclear cells (PBMCs), collected at new diagnosis, from a patient treated with antithyroid drugs. Receptors originate from a woman between 25 and 40 years old with Graves disease.

The chain links TRBV20-1 to TRBJ1-6; no definite D call. The CDR3 is 15 residues long. The germline gives CDR1 DFQATT, CDR2 SNEGSKA (reference sequence). V was trimmed by 6 bases and J by 4 bases, leaving 16 bases between them. CDR3 region: CSATPTSSYNSPLHF. In DNA form, the CDR3 reads TGCAGTGCCACGCCCACAAGTAGTTATAATTCACCCCTCCACTTT.

The rearrangement joins TRBV6-5 to TRBJ1-2; no clear D gene. Looked up from germline, CDR1 is MNHEY and CDR2 is SVGAGI. The V end was cut by 0 bases, the J end by 4 bases, with 9 bases between. The CDR3 consists of 14 residues. This chain's CDR3 is CASSYSTELYGYTF. Written as DNA, the CDR3 is TGTGCCAGCAGTTACTCAACAGAACTCTATGGCTACACCTTC.

For this clonotype: Its ends do not fully match the called genes, so a read error is possible. The J gene is TRBJ2-1, the V gene TRBV27; D remains unclear. CDR3 length equals 15 residues. Germline CDR1 and CDR2: MNHEY and SMNVEV (reference sequence). This chain's CDR3 is CASSLAISSHNEQFF. The CDR3 region has the DNA TGTGCCAGCAGTTTAGCGATCAGCTCCCACAATGAGCAGTTCTTC.

This clonotype was found many times. This chain links TRBV5-1 with TRBJ1-5; D gene uncertain. Trimming took off 4 bases at V and 4 bases at J, with 15 bases between the two ends. The CDR3 covers 15 residues. Germline-derived CDR1 and CDR2 are SGHRS and YFSETQ. The CDR3 here is CASSHNTGFNQPQHF. The CDR3 bases are TGCGCCAGCAGCCATAATACCGGTTTTAATCAGCCCCAGCATTTT.

This chain joins TRBV5-1 and TRBJ2-7, with TRBD1 identical over 11 bases. This CDR3 region has 15 residues. Germline CDR1 is SGHRS and CDR2 is YFSETQ. Unmatched junction bases numbered 5, after V lost 3 bases and J lost 3 bases. The CDR3 DNA is TGCGCCAGCAGCTCACCGGGACAGGGGGACTACGAGCAGTACTTC. Protein: CASSSPGQGDYEQYF. Drawing the rest from reference TRBV5-1 and TRBJ2-7, the complete variable domain is KAGVTQTPRYLIKTRGQQVTLSCSPISGHRSVSWYQQTPGQGLQFLFEYFSETQRNKGNFPGRFSGRQFSNSRSEMNVSTLELGDSALYLCASSSPGQGDYEQYFGPGTRLTVT.

This clonotype was recorded many times. The V gene is TRBV18, the J gene TRBJ1-4, with 7 positions matching TRBD1. Trimming cost V 5 bases and J 7 bases; bases outside gene matches: 4. The CDR3 sequence is 13 residues long. Per germline, CDR1 KGHSH and CDR2 LQKENI. For the CDR3, the DNA is TGTGCCAGCTCAGCGACAGGGCGTGAAAAACTGTTTTTT. Protein product: CASSATGREKLFF.

Ten or more counts support this clonotype. The gene calls are TRBV2 and TRBJ2-7; 9 nucleotides line up with TRBD1. V lost 6 bases to trimming and J lost 3 bases; unmatched junction nucleotides: 3. The CDR3 length is 13 residues. Germline V gives CDR1 SNHLY, CDR2 FYNNEI. The CDR3, as DNA: TGTGCCAGCAGAGGGGACAGGGACTACGAGCAGTACTTC. Translating gives CASRGDRDYEQYF. The whole variable domain, filled in from reference TRBV2 and TRBJ2-7, reads EPEVTQTPSHQVTQMGQEVILRCVPISNHLYFYWYRQILGQKVEFLVSFYNNEISEKSEIFDDQFSVERPDGSNFTLKIRSTKLEDSAMYFCASRGDRDYEQYFGPGTRLTVT.

As to this clonotype: A read error may explain this, as a much larger clone is one base away. V gene TRBV5-1 combines with J gene TRBJ2-3; TRBD2 matches 13 bases. This CDR3 comprises 15 residues. Germline CDR1 and CDR2: SGHRS and YFSETQ. Unmatched junction bases numbered 11, after V lost 10 bases and J lost 6 bases. In DNA, the CDR3 is TGCGCCGGCCGGACTAGCGGGAGTGGGGGCGATACGCAGTATTTT. It is translated as CAGRTSGSGGDTQYF.

The table lists this clonotype with many counts. CDR3: CASSLARGNNQPQHF. For the CDR3, the DNA is TGTGCCAGCAGTTTAGCCAGGGGAAACAATCAGCCCCAGCATTTT. The chain is built from TRBV28 and TRBJ1-5; TRBD1 might be the D (6 bases). The CDR3 runs to 15 residues. Germline CDR1 MDHEN, CDR2 SYDVKM. The V gene lost 2 bases and the J gene lost 3 bases, with 11 bases spanning the gap.

This clonotype has just a few counts. This chain uses TRBV5-5 with TRBJ2-1; weak D call: TRBD1 (6 bases). CDR3 length: 13 residues. Per germline, CDR1 SGHKS and CDR2 YYEKEE (reference sequence). With 3 bases removed from V and 9 bases from J, the gap between germline ends came to 13 bases. As DNA, the CDR3 is TGTGCCAGCAGCTCTTTTGACAGGTCTGAGCAGTTCTTC. Its protein is CASSSFDRSEQFF.

The sample holds many counts of this clonotype. The V gene is TRBV5-1, the J gene TRBJ2-3; possibly TRBD1 for D (6 bases). The V gene lost 5 bases and the J gene lost 2 bases, with 15 bases spanning the gap. The CDR3 is 15 amino acids. CDR1 is SGHRS and CDR2 is YFSETQ in the germline V gene. CDR3 nucleotide sequence: TGCGCCAGCAGGGTCGCAGGGGATCACACAGATACGCAGTATTTT. It yields the protein CASRVAGDHTDTQYF. The complete variable domain, with remaining parts taken from reference TRBV5-1 and TRBJ2-3, reads KAGVTQTPRYLIKTRGQQVTLSCSPISGHRSVSWYQQTPGQGLQFLFEYFSETQRNKGNFPGRFSGRQFSNSRSEMNVSTLELGDSALYLCASRVAGDHTDTQYFGPGTRLTVL.

This clonotype was seen many times. The V gene is TRBV6-1, the J gene TRBJ2-1, with 10 bases fitting TRBD2. Germline lookup yields CDR1 MNHNS and CDR2 SASEGT. This CDR3 is built from 13 residues. V gave up 6 bases and J gave up 9 bases; unmatched junction bases: 5. The CDR3 loop is CASSRLAGLEQFF. The DNA for the CDR3 is TGTGCCAGCAGCCGACTAGCGGGCCTTGAGCAGTTCTTC.

The chain employs TRBV30 and TRBJ2-3, with TRBD2 identical over 11 bases. Germline V lookup: CDR1 GTSNPN, CDR2 SVGIG (reference sequence). V lost 0 bases, J lost 0 bases, and 2 bases stayed unmatched. The CDR3 length is 16 residues. CDR3 DNA: TGTGCCTGGAGTGTGGGGACTAGCGGAAGCACAGATACGCAGTATTTT. Translated, it gives CAWSVGTSGSTDTQYF.

The V and J genes are TRBV9 and TRBJ2-3; 13 bases align to TRBD2. Germline CDR1 SGDLS, CDR2 YYNGEE. The CDR3 covers 18 residues. V shed 0 bases, J shed 2 bases, and the junction held 6 bases outside the gene matches. CDR3 bases: TGTGCCAGCAGCGTAGTGCGGACTAGCGGGAGCCTCACAGATACGCAGTATTTT. Translated: CASSVVRTSGSLTDTQYF.

J is TRBJ2-1 and V is TRBV18, with D possibly being TRBD1 (5 bases). The J call is doubtful: the DNA matches TRBJ2-5 better. From germline, CDR1 is KGHSH and CDR2 LQKENI. The CDR3 is 14 residues long. The CDR3 nucleotides read TGTGCCAGCTCACCCCCAGGGATCCAAGAGACCCAGTACTTC. Translation: CASSPPGIQETQYF.

The V and J genes are TRBV5-5 and TRBJ2-1, with 9 bases lining up with TRBD2. The CDR3 covers 14 residues. V dropped 0 bases and J dropped 9; count of bases not matched to a gene: 4. From germline, CDR1 is SGHKS and CDR2 YYEKEE (reference sequence). CDR3 protein: CASSLDVSGSEQFF. The CDR3 nucleotides are TGTGCCAGCAGCTTGGATGTTAGCGGGAGTGAGCAGTTCTTC. Full variable domain (missing parts from reference TRBV5-5 and TRBJ2-1): DAGVTQSPTHLIKTRGQQVTLRCSPISGHKSVSWYQQVLGQGPQFIFQYYEKEERGRGNFPDRFSARQFPNYSSELNVNALLLGDSALYLCASSLDVSGSEQFFGPGTRLTVL.

V usage is TRBV4-1 and J usage is TRBJ2-3; D unresolved. The CDR3 is 15 residues long. Trimming stripped 1 base from V and 1 base from J, with 9 bases between. Germline values: CDR1 MGHRA, CDR2 YSYEKL. The CDR3 sequence: CASSQGWSRTDTQYF. CDR3 DNA sequence: TGCGCCAGCAGCCAAGGATGGAGCCGCACAGATACGCAGTATTTT.

The rearrangement joins TRBV15 to TRBJ2-1; no firm D call. The CDR3 runs to 14 residues. The germline CDR1 and CDR2 sequences are LNHNV and YYDKDF (reference sequence). Trimming shortened V by 0 bases and J by 1 base, and 4 bases separated the two germline ends. The CDR3 region is CATSREGSYNEQFF. In nucleotides, the CDR3 is TGTGCCACCAGCAGAGAGGGGTCCTACAATGAGCAGTTCTTC.

The V and J genes are TRBV7-9 and TRBJ1-3; no reliable D call. V was trimmed by 2 bases and J by 4 bases, leaving 9 bases between them. The CDR3 totals 14 residues. Germline V lookup: CDR1 SEHNR, CDR2 FQNEAQ (reference sequence). The CDR3 loop is CASSLRQAGNTIYF. In DNA, the CDR3 is TGTGCCAGCAGCTTACGCCAGGCAGGAAACACCATATATTTT.

This clonotype showed up many times. The CDR3, as DNA: TGTGCCAGCAGTGTAGTTGGCGGCTACACCTTC. Translation gives CASSVVGGYTF. The V gene is TRBV25-1, the J gene TRBJ1-2; D is undetermined. Germline V gene lookup returns CDR1 MGHDK and CDR2 SYGVNS. This CDR3 has 11 amino acids. With 4 bases removed from V and 8 bases from J, the gap between germline ends came to 8 bases.

This clonotype was detected ten times or more. The V call is TRBV14, the J call TRBJ1-2; a possible D gene is TRBD1 (6 bases). Trimming removed 0 bases at V and 3 bases at J, with 11 bases between. Germline V gene sequence: CDR1 SGHDN, CDR2 FVKESK. The CDR3 runs 15 residues. For the CDR3, the DNA is TGTGCCAGCAGCCAAGATCGACAGGCCCACTATGGCTACACCTTC. As protein: CASSQDRQAHYGYTF.

The rearrangement joins TRBV19 to TRBJ2-3; TRBD1 agrees at 7 bases. V was pared by 5 bases and J by 8 bases, with 1 base of the junction left unmatched. The CDR3 runs to 11 residues. Germline V CDR1 and CDR2: LNHDA, SQIVND (reference sequence). In DNA, the CDR3 is TGTGCCAGTAGTGACAGGGTTACGCAGTATTTT. Translated: CASSDRVTQYF.